This T cell receptor (beta chain) comes out of a study of CD8+CD57+ T cells in acquired aplastic anemia. The CDR3 length is 16 residues. Germline V gene sequence: CDR1 LGHNA, CDR2 YNFKEQ. V lost 4 bases, J lost 5 bases, and 18 bases lay in between. Genomic DNA constituted the template upon which TCR beta VDJ and CDR3 profiling was performed. TCRdb ran MiXCR on the reads and lists one entry per CDR3 protein. The sample holds 110,000 or so distinct CDR3 sequences, 50% to 65% seen once. As concerns this clonotype: Its matching antigen is unknown.

Whole-study findings and limits: Roughly 29 was the count of CD8+ CDR3 sequences that patients shared with controls.

Source material: sorted CD4+, CD8+, or CD8+CD57+ T cells (not recorded which) from PBMCs. The rearrangement joins TRBV4-2 to TRBJ2-1, with D uncertain. The sequence was collected from a human donor in good health, serving as a control. The CDR3 region is CASSPRSNPTNNEQFF. In DNA form, the CDR3 reads TGTGCCAGCAGCCCCCGCAGTAACCCGACCAACAATGAGCAGTTCTTC.